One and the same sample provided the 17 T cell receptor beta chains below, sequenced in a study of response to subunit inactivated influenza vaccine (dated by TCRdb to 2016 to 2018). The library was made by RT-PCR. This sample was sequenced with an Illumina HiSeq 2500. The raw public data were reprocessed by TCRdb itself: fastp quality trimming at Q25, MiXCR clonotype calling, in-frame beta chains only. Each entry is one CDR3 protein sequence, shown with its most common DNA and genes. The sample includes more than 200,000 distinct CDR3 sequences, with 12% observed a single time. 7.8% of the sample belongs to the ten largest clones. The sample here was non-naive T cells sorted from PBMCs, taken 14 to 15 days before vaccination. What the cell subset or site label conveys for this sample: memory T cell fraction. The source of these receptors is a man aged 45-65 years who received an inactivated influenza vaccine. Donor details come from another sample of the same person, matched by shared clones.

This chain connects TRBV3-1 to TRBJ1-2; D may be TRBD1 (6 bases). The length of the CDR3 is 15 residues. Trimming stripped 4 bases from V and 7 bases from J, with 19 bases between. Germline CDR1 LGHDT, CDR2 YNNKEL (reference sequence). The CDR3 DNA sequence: TGTGCCAGCAGCCCAGTCGGGCAGGGGCGCGCTGGCTACACCTTC. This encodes CASSPVGQGRAGYTF.

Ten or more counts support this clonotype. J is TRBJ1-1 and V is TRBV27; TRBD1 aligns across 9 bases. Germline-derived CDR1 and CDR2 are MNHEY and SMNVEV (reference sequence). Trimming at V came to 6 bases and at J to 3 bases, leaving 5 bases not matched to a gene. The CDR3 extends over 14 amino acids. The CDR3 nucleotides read TGTGCCAGCAGGGCACAGGGGGCGGACACTGAAGCTTTCTTT. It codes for CASRAQGADTEAFF.

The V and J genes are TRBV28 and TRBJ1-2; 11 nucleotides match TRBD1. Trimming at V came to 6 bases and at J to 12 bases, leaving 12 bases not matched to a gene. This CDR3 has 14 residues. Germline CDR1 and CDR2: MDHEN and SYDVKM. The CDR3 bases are TGTGCCAGCAGACCGGGACAGGGGGTGAAAGGCCACACCTTC. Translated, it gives CASRPGQGVKGHTF.

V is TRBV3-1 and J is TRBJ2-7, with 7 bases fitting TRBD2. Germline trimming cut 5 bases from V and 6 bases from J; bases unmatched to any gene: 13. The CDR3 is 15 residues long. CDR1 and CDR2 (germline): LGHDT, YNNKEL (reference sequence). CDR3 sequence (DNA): TGTGCCAGCAGCAAACTTGGAGCTAGCGGCGTCGAGCAGTACTTC. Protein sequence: CASSKLGASGVEQYF.

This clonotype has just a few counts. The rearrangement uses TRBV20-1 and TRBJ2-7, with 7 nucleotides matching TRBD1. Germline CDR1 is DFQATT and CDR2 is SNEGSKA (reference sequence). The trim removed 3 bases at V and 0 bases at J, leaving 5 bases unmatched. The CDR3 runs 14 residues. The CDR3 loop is CSASPGTVSYEQYF. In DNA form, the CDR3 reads TGCAGTGCTAGCCCCGGGACAGTCTCCTACGAGCAGTACTTC.

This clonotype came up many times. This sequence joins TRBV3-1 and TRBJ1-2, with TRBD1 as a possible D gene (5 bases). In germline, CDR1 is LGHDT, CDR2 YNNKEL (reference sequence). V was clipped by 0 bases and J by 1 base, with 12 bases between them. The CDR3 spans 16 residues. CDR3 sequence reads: CASSQDGAPLNYGYTF. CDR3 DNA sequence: TGTGCCAGCAGCCAAGATGGGGCCCCACTTAACTATGGCTACACCTTC.

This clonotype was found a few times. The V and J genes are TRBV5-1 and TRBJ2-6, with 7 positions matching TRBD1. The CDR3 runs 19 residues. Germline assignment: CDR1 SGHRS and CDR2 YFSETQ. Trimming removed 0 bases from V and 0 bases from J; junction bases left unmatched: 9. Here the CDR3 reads CASSLDAGGVFSGANVLTF. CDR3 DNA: TGCGCCAGCAGCTTGGATGCAGGGGGTGTGTTCTCTGGGGCCAACGTCCTGACTTTC. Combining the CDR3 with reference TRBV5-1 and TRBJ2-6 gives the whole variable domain KAGVTQTPRYLIKTRGQQVTLSCSPISGHRSVSWYQQTPGQGLQFLFEYFSETQRNKGNFPGRFSGRQFSNSRSEMNVSTLELGDSALYLCASSLDAGGVFSGANVLTFGAGSRLTVL.

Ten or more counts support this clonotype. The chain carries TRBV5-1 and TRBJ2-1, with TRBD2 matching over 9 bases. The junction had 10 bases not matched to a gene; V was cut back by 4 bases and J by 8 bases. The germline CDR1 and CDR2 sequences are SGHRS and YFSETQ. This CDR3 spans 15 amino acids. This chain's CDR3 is CASSVGTSSSDEQFF. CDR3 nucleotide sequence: TGCGCCAGCAGCGTCGGGACTAGCTCTTCCGATGAGCAGTTCTTC.

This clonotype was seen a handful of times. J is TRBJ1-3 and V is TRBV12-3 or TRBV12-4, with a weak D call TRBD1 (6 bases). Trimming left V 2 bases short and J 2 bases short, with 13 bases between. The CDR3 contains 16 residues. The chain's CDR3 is CASSLYGDIAGNTIYF. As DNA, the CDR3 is TGTGCCAGCAGTTTATACGGGGACATCGCTGGAAACACCATATATTTT.

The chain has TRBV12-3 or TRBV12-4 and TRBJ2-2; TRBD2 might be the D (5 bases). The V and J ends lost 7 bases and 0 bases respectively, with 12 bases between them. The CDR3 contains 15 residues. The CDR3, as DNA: TGTGCCAGCACCCAACTAGTGGCGAACACCGGGGAGCTGTTTTTT. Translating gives CASTQLVANTGELFF.

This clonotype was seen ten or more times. This CDR3 reads CSARKPGLAAHTQYF. As DNA, the CDR3 is TGCAGTGCTAGAAAACCGGGACTAGCGGCCCATACGCAGTATTTT. The V call is TRBV20-1, the J call TRBJ2-3; the match to TRBD2 covers 11 bases. CDR1 is DFQATT and CDR2 is SNEGSKA in the germline V gene (reference sequence). V gave up 2 bases and J gave up 7 bases; unmatched junction bases: 8. CDR3 length: 15 amino acids.

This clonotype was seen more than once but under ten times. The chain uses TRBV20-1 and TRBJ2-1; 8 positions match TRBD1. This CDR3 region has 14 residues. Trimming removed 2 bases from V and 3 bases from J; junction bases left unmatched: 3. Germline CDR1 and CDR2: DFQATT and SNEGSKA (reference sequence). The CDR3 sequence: CSARWTGNYNEQFF. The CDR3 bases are TGCAGTGCTAGATGGACAGGGAACTACAATGAGCAGTTCTTC.

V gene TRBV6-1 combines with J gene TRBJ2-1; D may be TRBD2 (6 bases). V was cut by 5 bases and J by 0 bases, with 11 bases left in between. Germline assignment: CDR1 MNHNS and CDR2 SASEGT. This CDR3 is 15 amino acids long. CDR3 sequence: CASSKTRSSYNEQFF. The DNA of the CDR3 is TGTGCCAGCAGTAAGACTAGGAGCTCCTACAATGAGCAGTTCTTC.

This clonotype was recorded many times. CDR3 sequence: CASSLDPEAFF. The CDR3 DNA follows: TGTGCCAGCAGCTTAGATCCTGAAGCTTTCTTT. The V call is TRBV7-9, the J call TRBJ1-1; D is unclear. In germline, CDR1 is SEHNR, CDR2 FQNEAQ (reference sequence). The CDR3 runs 11 residues. The V gene lost 1 base and the J gene lost 6 bases, with 3 bases spanning the gap.

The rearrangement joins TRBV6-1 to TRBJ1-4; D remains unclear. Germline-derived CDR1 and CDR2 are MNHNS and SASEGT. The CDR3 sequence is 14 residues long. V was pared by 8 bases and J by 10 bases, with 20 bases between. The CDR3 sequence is CASQEEDGTGKLFF. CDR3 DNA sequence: TGTGCCAGCCAGGAGGAAGATGGCACTGGAAAACTGTTTTTT.

The CDR3 protein is CASLGRRGGEFF. In nucleotides, the CDR3 is TGTGCCAGCCTAGGCAGGCGGGGAGGAGAATTCTTT. V gene TRBV12-3 or TRBV12-4 combines with J gene TRBJ1-1; no definite D call. Trimming took off 8 bases at V and 14 bases at J, with 21 bases between the two ends. The CDR3 loop spans 12 amino acids.

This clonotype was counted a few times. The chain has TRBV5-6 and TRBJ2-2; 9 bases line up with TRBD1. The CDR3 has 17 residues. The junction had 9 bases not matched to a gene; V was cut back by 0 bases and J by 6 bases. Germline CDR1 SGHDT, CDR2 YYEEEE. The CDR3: CASSLGPPGQGPGELFF. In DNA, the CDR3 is TGTGCCAGCAGCTTGGGGCCACCGGGACAGGGTCCCGGGGAGCTGTTTTTT.